Listed here are 29 T cell receptor beta chains from one sample, sequenced in a study of cytomegalovirus exposure and HLA in healthy donors. Profiled with immunoSEQ multiplex PCR; TCRdb holds only in-frame clones, not every one. The sample has some 80,000 clones, 90% to 97% seen once; the top ten hold approximately 1.5%. What was sequenced was PBMCs. These receptors all come from a man in his late teens or twenties in good health and CMV-seropositive.

This rearrangement joins TRBV2 to TRBJ1-1; TRBD1 matches at 7 bases. V lost 8 bases and J lost 7; bases outside the gene matches: 4. Germline assignment: CDR1 SNHLY and CDR2 FYNNEI. The CDR3 contains 11 residues. CDR3 protein: CASGGQREAFF. The CDR3 bases are TGTGCCAGCGGGGGACAGCGTGAAGCTTTCTTT.

V and J are TRBV13 and TRBJ1-1, with D possibly matching TRBD1 (6 bases). The CDR3 length is 16 residues. CDR1 and CDR2 from the germline V gene are PRHDT and FYEKMQ (reference sequence). V lost 5 bases and J 2 bases, leaving 18 bases between the germline ends. The CDR3 nucleotides are TGTGCCAGCAGCGCAACATATTCGGACAGAAACACTGAAGCTTTCTTT. It is translated as CASSATYSDRNTEAFF.

The rearrangement uses TRBV15 and TRBJ1-1; D uncertain. V dropped 5 bases and J dropped 1 base, with 8 bases sitting between them. Germline assignment: CDR1 LNHNV and CDR2 YYDKDF (reference sequence). The CDR3 spans 13 residues. CDR3 loop: CATSGSSNTEAFF. CDR3 bases: TGTGCCACCAGCGGGAGTTCGAACACTGAAGCTTTCTTT. The whole variable domain, filled in from reference TRBV15 and TRBJ1-1, reads DAMVIQNPRYQVTQFGKPVTLSCSQTLNHNVMYWYQQKSSQAPKLLFHYYDKDFNNEADTPDNFQSRRPNTSFCFLDIRSPGLGDTAMYLCATSGSSNTEAFFGQGTRLTVV.

CDR3 coding DNA: TGTGCCAGCAGTCCAAGGGGGTATGGCTACACCTTC. It is translated as CASSPRGYGYTF. This chain connects TRBV28 to TRBJ1-2; D is perhaps TRBD1 (6 bases). The CDR3 sequence is 12 residues long. The germline CDR1 and CDR2 sequences are MDHEN and SYDVKM. V lost 5 bases and J 5 bases, leaving 9 bases between the germline ends.

V is TRBV19 and J is TRBJ2-1; 11 bases agree with TRBD1. The length of the CDR3 is 15 residues. Germline V gives CDR1 LNHDA, CDR2 SQIVND (reference sequence). The ends lost 4 bases at V and 9 bases at J; junction bases unmatched: 8. The CDR3, as DNA: TGTGCCAGTAGTAGGGGGACAGGGGGGACGGGTGAGCAGTTCTTC. This gives the protein CASSRGTGGTGEQFF.

This chain joins TRBV4-1 and TRBJ2-1; D may be TRBD2 (6 bases). V was cut by 1 base and J by 1 base, with 14 bases left in between. Germline CDR1 reads MGHRA; CDR2 reads YSYEKL. The CDR3 is 17 residues long. The CDR3 nucleotides are TGCGCCAGCAGCCAAGGGCTGGGGGAGGCGTCCTACAATGAGCAGTTCTTC. Amino acid sequence: CASSQGLGEASYNEQFF.

The chain links TRBV6-5 to TRBJ1-5, with 8 bases identical to TRBD1. The length of the CDR3 is 14 residues. Trimming cost V 6 bases and J 3 bases; bases outside gene matches: 4. Germline values: CDR1 MNHEY, CDR2 SVGAGI. This CDR3 is CASRRQGLNQPQHF. CDR3 DNA: TGTGCCAGCAGACGACAGGGGCTCAATCAGCCCCAGCATTTT.

This clone was recorded once. The chain employs TRBV5-8 and TRBJ1-5; D possibly corresponds to TRBD1 (6 bases). The length of the CDR3 is 17 residues. The V and J ends lost 4 bases and 7 bases respectively, with 24 bases between them. Germline loops: CDR1 SGHTS, CDR2 YDEGEE. The DNA for the CDR3 is TGTGCCAGCAGCCCACTCTGGGTGGGGACACATCAACAGCCCCAGCATTTT. This encodes CASSPLWVGTHQQPQHF.

This clone was seen once. The chain employs TRBV2 and TRBJ2-1; a possible D gene is TRBD2 (7 bases). This CDR3 region has 14 residues. V gave up 7 bases and J gave up 15 bases, with 25 bases separating them. Per the germline V gene, CDR1 is SNHLY and CDR2 is FYNNEI. The CDR3 spells CASNQKTRGGARFF. The CDR3 DNA reads TGTGCCAGCAACCAAAAGACAAGGGGGGGTGCACGGTTCTTC. The full variable domain, rest sourced from reference TRBV2 and TRBJ2-1, is EPEVTQTPSHQVTQMGQEVILRCVPISNHLYFYWYRQILGQKVEFLVSFYNNEISEKSEIFDDQFSVERPDGSNFTLKIRSTKLEDSAMYFCASNQKTRGGARFFGPGTRLTVL.

The CDR3, as DNA: TGTGCCAGCAGCCAGACGGGACAGGGAGCCTACGAGCAGTACTTC. This encodes CASSQTGQGAYEQYF. J is TRBJ2-7 and V is TRBV5-8, with 9 bases aligning to TRBD1. The junction had 7 bases not matched to a gene; V was cut back by 4 bases and J by 2 bases. The germline V gene encodes CDR1 SGHTS and CDR2 YDEGEE. The CDR3 spans 15 residues.

The genes are TRBV5-6 and TRBJ2-1; D gene uncertain. Trimming took 3 bases from V and 6 from J, leaving 7 bases between them. Germline V gene sequence: CDR1 SGHDT, CDR2 YYEEEE. The CDR3 totals 12 residues. The CDR3 DNA follows: TGTGCCAGCAGCTCATACGGCAATGAGCAGTTCTTC. Translating it yields CASSSYGNEQFF.

The chain has TRBV5-6 and TRBJ2-7; maybe TRBD1 (6 bases). The CDR3 runs to 14 residues. Germline values: CDR1 SGHDT, CDR2 YYEEEE. Trimming took 5 bases from V and 3 from J, leaving 15 bases between them. The CDR3 loop is CASRIRDTYYEQYF. The CDR3 DNA follows: TGTGCCAGCAGGATCCGGGACACCTACTACGAGCAGTACTTC.

The chain joins TRBV20-1 to TRBJ2-5, with TRBD1 as a possible D gene (5 bases). CDR1 is DFQATT, CDR2 SNEGSKA, per germline (reference sequence). The CDR3 is 10 amino acids. V gave up 7 bases and J gave up 7 bases, with 10 bases separating them. Written as DNA, the CDR3 is TGCAGTGGGGGCCAGGCGACCCAGTACTTC. Its protein product is CSGGQATQYF.

The gene calls are TRBV9 and TRBJ2-7; D perhaps matches TRBD2 (5 bases). With 0 bases removed from V and 2 bases from J, the gap between germline ends came to 12 bases. Germline V CDR1 and CDR2: SGDLS, YYNGEE. The CDR3 is 15 amino acids. The CDR3 nucleotides read TGTGCCAGCAGCGTAGGAAGGAGCGGTACCTACGAGCAGTACTTC. Translation gives CASSVGRSGTYEQYF.

This chain uses TRBV6-4 with TRBJ2-2; no clear D. Germline lookup yields CDR1 MRHNA and CDR2 SNTAGT. The germline V and J ends were trimmed by 6 bases and 1 base, with 6 bases remaining between them. CDR3 length: 13 amino acids. In DNA, the CDR3 is TGTGCCAGCAGGAACGGGAACACCGGGGAGCTGTTTTTT. It encodes CASRNGNTGELFF.

The CDR3 sequence: CASSIARENTEAFF. The CDR3 DNA reads as TGTGCCAGTAGTATAGCGCGGGAGAACACTGAAGCTTTCTTT. The chain couples TRBV19 to TRBJ1-1; unclear D gene. Deletions cut 1 base from V and 1 base from J, with 7 bases between. Germline CDR1 is LNHDA and CDR2 is SQIVND (reference sequence). CDR3 length equals 14 residues.

The gene calls are TRBV25-1 and TRBJ2-7; 10 nucleotides agree with TRBD1. Germline CDR1 is MGHDK and CDR2 is SYGVNS. J was trimmed by 3 bases and V by 10 bases; bases with no gene match: 9. The CDR3 loop spans 14 amino acids. The CDR3 nucleotides are TGTGCCACCAGATCCGGGACAGGGGTCTACGAGCAGTACTTC. It yields the protein CATRSGTGVYEQYF.

The chain couples TRBV5-1 to TRBJ2-7; 10 positions agree with TRBD2. CDR1 SGHRS and CDR2 YFSETQ come from the germline V gene. CDR3 length equals 16 residues. Trimming at V came to 0 bases and at J to 5 bases, leaving 8 bases not matched to a gene. The DNA of the CDR3 is TGCGCCAGCAGCTTGGGTTCTAGCGGGAGTAAGGACGAGCAGTACTTC. As protein: CASSLGSSGSKDEQYF.

The chain combines TRBV19 with TRBJ2-1, with unresolved D. This CDR3 is 12 amino acids long. In germline, CDR1 is LNHDA, CDR2 SQIVND (reference sequence). Trimming stripped 4 bases from V and 5 bases from J, with 6 bases between. CDR3 amino acids: CASSSRDNEQFF. CDR3 nucleotide sequence: TGTGCCAGTAGTAGCCGGGACAATGAGCAGTTCTTC.

This chain links TRBV14 with TRBJ2-5, with D perhaps TRBD2 (5 bases). V was shortened by 0 bases and J by 0 bases, with 14 bases between the two germline ends. Looked up from germline, CDR1 is SGHDN and CDR2 is FVKESK. This CDR3 is 17 amino acids long. In DNA, the CDR3 is TGTGCCAGCAGCCAAGATCGGTCGGGCGGGCACCAAGAGACCCAGTACTTC. This translates into CASSQDRSGGHQETQYF.

The rearrangement joins TRBV10-3 to TRBJ1-2, with D perhaps matching TRBD1 (6 bases). V was trimmed by 5 bases and J by 1 base, leaving 8 bases between them. Germline V gene lookup returns CDR1 ENHRY and CDR2 SYGVKD. The CDR3 is made up of 13 amino acids. The CDR3: CAISQDSNYGYTF. Written as DNA, the CDR3 is TGTGCCATCAGTCAGGACAGTAACTATGGCTACACCTTC.

The sample holds one count of this clone. The junction does not match germline at one end; this may be a read error. This rearrangement joins TRBV14 to TRBJ1-2; D call uncertain. This CDR3 comprises 15 residues. Germline V gene data show CDR1 as SGHDN and CDR2 as FVKESK. In DNA, the CDR3 is TGTGGCAGCAGCCCATCTCAATCATCGGGCTATGGCTACACCTTC. Translating it yields CGSSPSQSSGYGYTF.

The chain combines TRBV28 with TRBJ2-7; tentatively, D is TRBD2 (6 bases). CDR1 MDHEN and CDR2 SYDVKM come from the germline V gene. The CDR3 is made up of 16 amino acids. Trimming pared 3 bases from V and 2 bases from J, leaving 17 bases between. CDR3 nucleotides: TGTGCCAGCAGTTTGCCGGGGGACGTCGGCCCCTACGAGCAGTACTTC. It translates to CASSLPGDVGPYEQYF.

The genes are TRBV6-5 and TRBJ2-5; perhaps TRBD1 as D (5 bases). The germline V gene encodes CDR1 MNHEY and CDR2 SVGAGI. Trimming took 2 bases from V and 0 from J, leaving 10 bases between them. The CDR3 length is 15 residues. The CDR3 nucleotides are TGTGCCAGCAGTTACGCGGTCAGGGACCAAGAGACCCAGTACTTC. Protein sequence: CASSYAVRDQETQYF.

The chain recombines TRBV4-1 with TRBJ2-1, with D possibly matching TRBD2 (5 bases). V lost 4 bases to trimming and J lost 8 bases, with 9 bases between them. From germline, CDR1 is MGHRA and CDR2 YSYEKL. The CDR3 covers 12 residues. CDR3 loop: CASSRRADEQFF. CDR3 nucleotide sequence: TGCGCCAGCAGCCGGCGGGCCGATGAGCAGTTCTTC.

The V gene is TRBV7-9, the J gene TRBJ2-5, with 11 bases identical to TRBD2. V was pared by 7 bases and J by 2 bases, with 6 bases of the junction left unmatched. Germline V CDR1 and CDR2: SEHNR, FQNEAQ (reference sequence). CDR3 size: 15 residues. The CDR3 DNA sequence: TGTGCCAGCACCAGGACTAGCGGGCAACAAGAGACCCAGTACTTC. This sequence encodes CASTRTSGQQETQYF. The variable domain in full, with the rest retrieved from reference TRBV7-9 and TRBJ2-5, is DTGVSQNPRHKITKRGQNVTFRCDPISEHNRLYWYRQTLGQGPEFLTYFQNEAQLEKSRLLSDRFSAERPKGSFSTLEIQRTEQGDSAMYLCASTRTSGQQETQYFGPGTRLLVL.

V gene TRBV5-1 combines with J gene TRBJ2-7; 8 nucleotides line up with TRBD1. Losses at the gene ends were 4 bases for V and 2 bases for J; bases not matched to a gene: 8. The CDR3 spans 15 residues. Germline CDR1 reads SGHRS; CDR2 reads YFSETQ. DNA for the CDR3: TGCGCCAGCAGCCCGACCGGGACAGGAGCCTACGAGCAGTACTTC. Translating it yields CASSPTGTGAYEQYF.

This chain links TRBV18 with TRBJ2-2, with 8 nucleotides matching TRBD2. The V gene end was trimmed by 3 bases and the J gene end by 1 base; junction bases not matched to a gene: 10. Germline values: CDR1 KGHSH, CDR2 LQKENI. There are 18 residues in the CDR3. CDR3 bases: TGTGCCAGCTCACCTTTTACTAGCGGCAGATTGAACACCGGGGAGCTGTTTTTT. Translation: CASSPFTSGRLNTGELFF.

This clone has just one count. V gene TRBV27 combines with J gene TRBJ1-2, with 8 bases fitting TRBD1. V shed 6 bases and J 4 bases; nucleotides not matched to a gene: 7. This CDR3 has 14 residues. The germline gives CDR1 MNHEY, CDR2 SMNVEV (reference sequence). CDR3 nucleotide sequence: TGTGCCAGCAGGTCCGGGACAGGACGCTATGGCTACACCTTC. Protein sequence: CASRSGTGRYGYTF.